This TCR beta chain is from a study of T cells in Graves' hyperthyroidism and ophthalmopathy (dated by TCRdb to about 2019). General notes on the study: Peripheral blood was collected at initial diagnosis, before any treatment. TCR V-J signatures able to tell the groups apart were searched for in a discovery cohort of 90 to 100 patients, of whom 40 to 45 had Graves' ophthalmopathy and around 57 had stable Graves' hyperthyroidism. Whether ophthalmopathy could be predicted prospectively was tested in an independent validation cohort made up of approximately 19 hyperthyroidism patients plus 17 patients who later progressed to ophthalmopathy. The 75 to 100 discovery patients were divided at random into training and test sets in a 7:3 ratio. In several Graves' hyperthyroidism patients, the study also compared T-cell repertoires from thyroid tissue with T-cell repertoires from blood. After blood sampling, hyperthyroidism patients were treated with methimazole at a starting dose of 30 mg daily, and ophthalmopathy patients were treated with high-dose intravenous methylprednisolone. TCR Vbeta CDR3 sequencing of 120 to 150 peripheral blood samples (43 ophthalmopathy, about 75 hyperthyroidism and roughly 17 progressor patients) is reported in the paper.

TCR beta CDR3 regions were amplified from RNA transcripts. For the first round of RT-PCR on the TCR CDR3, the HTBI primer set was used together with the Qiagen OneStep RT-PCR kit. Libraries were constructed in a second round of multiplex PCR, after which size selection and purification were carried out. The libraries were sequenced on an Illumina HiSeq2000 using paired-end 100 bp reads. Turning to the authors' computational methods: Raw data were processed with SOAPnuke, discarding reads with adapters, uncalled bases, mean Phred below 15, or no exact constant-primer or identifier match. High-quality paired reads were merged with COPE v1.2.5, and unique nucleotide sequences were defined as clonotypes. Clonotypes were aligned to IMGT TRBV, TRBD and TRBJ reference segments using MiTCR v1.1. The analysis included only V-J combinations with a frequency above 0.0001, which together covered approximately 99% of the repertoires. A TCS score was defined as the ratio of F50 (clonal expansion) to E x V (chaos), with BLOSUM62-based TCRdist applied between CDR3 peptides within each V-J. Welch's t-statistics and random forest reduced fewer than 600 V-J features to 13, which were used in a naive Bayes classifier (R e1071). Starting from the raw public reads, TCRdb applied fastp trimming at Q25, assembled clones with MiXCR and retained in-frame beta chains. Each entry merges the rows of one CDR3 protein and shows their most common DNA and genes. V and J calls and clone size were set by TCRdb, not the authors. This sample gives 100,000 to 140,000 distinct CDR3 sequences in total; about 17% of them show up just once. Around two fifths of the sample rests with the top ten.

Overall study outcomes, separate from this receptor: A model built on a 13 V-J signature distinguished ophthalmopathy from stable hyperthyroidism, reaching about 89% sensitivity and around 82% specificity in cross-validation and 80%/75% in testing. Most expanded thyroid clonotypes (frequency above 0.001) were also found in blood, which suggests that blood repertoires may mirror thyroid immune responses. Sample size was not statistically predetermined, and investigators were not blinded to group allocation. In validation, the model predicted progression to ophthalmopathy with around 71% sensitivity and around 72% specificity, a median of roughly seven months before onset.

The V end gives up 1 base and the J end 4 bases, leaving 5 bases in the junction not matched to a gene. Reading the germline V gene (reference sequence) gives CDR1 DFQATT and CDR2 SNEGSKA. The CDR3 sequence holds 14 residues, the cysteine and phenylalanine included. The only DNA kept is the CDR3, 42 bases in frame from the first base. Graves' hyperthyroidism was defined as stable when no progression to ophthalmopathy occurred over 18 months of follow-up. The hyperthyroidism patients were between 18 and 65 years old and newly diagnosed, with a disease duration of less than 2 months. The study excluded patients with uncontrolled infections, other autoimmune diseases, pregnancy or lactation. Clinical symptoms, serum thyroxine and TRAb, thyroid ultrasound, and orbital computed tomography formed the basis for the diagnoses. Ficoll-Paque density gradient centrifugation was used to isolate PBMCs from 10 ml of fresh peripheral blood. Trizol reagent was used to extract total RNA, and RNA quality was then checked on an Agilent 2100 Bioanalyzer.

This clonotype was recorded at least ten times. The antigen it binds to is not known. No base quality values were provided; no much bigger clone lies one nucleotide off. Material: blood. The chain joins TRBV20-1 to TRBJ2-5; TRBD2 fits 8 bases in the junction. The receptor was isolated from a woman aged 50 to 60 with Graves' hyperthyroidism. The sequenced DNA: TGCAGTGCTAGAGCGGGAGGGACTCTAGAGACCCAGTACTTC. Its protein reads: CSARAGGTLETQYF.